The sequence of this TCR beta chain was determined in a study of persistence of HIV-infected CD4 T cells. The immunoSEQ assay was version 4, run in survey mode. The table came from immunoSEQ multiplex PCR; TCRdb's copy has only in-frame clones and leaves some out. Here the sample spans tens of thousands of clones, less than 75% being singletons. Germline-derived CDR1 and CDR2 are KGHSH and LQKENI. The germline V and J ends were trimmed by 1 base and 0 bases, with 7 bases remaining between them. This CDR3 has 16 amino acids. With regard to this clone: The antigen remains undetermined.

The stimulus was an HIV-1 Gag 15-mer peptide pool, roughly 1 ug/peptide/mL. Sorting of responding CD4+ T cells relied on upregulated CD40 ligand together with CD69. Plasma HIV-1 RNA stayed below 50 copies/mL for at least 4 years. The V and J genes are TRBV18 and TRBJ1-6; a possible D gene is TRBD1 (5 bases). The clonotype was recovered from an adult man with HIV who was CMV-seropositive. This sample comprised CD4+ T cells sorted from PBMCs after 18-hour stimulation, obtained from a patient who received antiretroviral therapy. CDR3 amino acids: CASSPLRDSYNSPLHF. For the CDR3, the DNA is TGTGCCAGCTCACCACTCAGGGACTCCTATAATTCACCCCTCCACTTT.